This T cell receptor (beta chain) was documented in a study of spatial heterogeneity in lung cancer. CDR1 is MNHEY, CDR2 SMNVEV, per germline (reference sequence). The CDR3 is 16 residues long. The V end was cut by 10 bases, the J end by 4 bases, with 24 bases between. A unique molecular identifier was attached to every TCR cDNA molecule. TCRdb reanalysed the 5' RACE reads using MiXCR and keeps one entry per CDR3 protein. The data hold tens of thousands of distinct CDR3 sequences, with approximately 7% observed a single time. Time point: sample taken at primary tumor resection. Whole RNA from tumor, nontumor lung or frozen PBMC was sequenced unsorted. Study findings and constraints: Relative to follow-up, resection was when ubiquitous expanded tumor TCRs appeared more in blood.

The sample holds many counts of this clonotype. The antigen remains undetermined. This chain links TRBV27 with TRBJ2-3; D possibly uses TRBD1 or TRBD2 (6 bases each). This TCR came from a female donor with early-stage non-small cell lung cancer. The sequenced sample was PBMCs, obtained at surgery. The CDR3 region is CATAAGGAGAADTQYF. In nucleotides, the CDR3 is TGTGCCACCGCGGCCGGGGGCGCTGGGGCAGCAGATACGCAGTATTTT.